These 16 T cell receptor beta chains originate from one sample sequenced in a study of T-cell reconstitution after alpha-beta-depleted transplantation in children. The authors prepared the TCRbeta library with unique molecular identifiers. TCRdb independently ran MiXCR on the PCR reads; one entry per CDR3 protein. The sample holds about 440,000 distinct CDR3 sequences, 43% seen once. The material sequenced was PBMCs, taken before TCRalphabeta/CD19-depleted stem cell transplant. These receptors were obtained from a girl aged 2 to 9 with aplastic anemia, due to receive a stem cell transplant.

The genes are TRBV7-2 and TRBJ1-3; D gene uncertain. This CDR3 comprises 14 residues. V lost 1 base, J lost 4 bases, and 8 bases lay in between. Germline V gene sequence: CDR1 SGHTA, CDR2 FQGNSA. CDR3 sequence: CASSLDPAGNTIYF. CDR3 in DNA: TGTGCCAGCAGCTTAGACCCGGCCGGAAACACCATATATTTT.

The rearrangement links TRBV12-3 or TRBV12-4 to TRBJ2-4, with 9 bases that match TRBD1. The CDR3 totals 14 residues. Trimming at V came to 5 bases and at J to 5 bases, leaving 4 bases not matched to a gene. The CDR3 DNA follows: TGTGCCAGCAGTACAGGGGGCTCCCAAAACATTCAGTACTTC. This codes for CASSTGGSQNIQYF.

In this sample, this clonotype turned up a few times. The chain is built from TRBV7-3 and TRBJ2-7; D call uncertain. This CDR3 has 14 amino acids. The germline V gene encodes CDR1 SGHTA and CDR2 FQGTGA. The V gene lost 2 bases and the J gene lost 2 bases, with 10 bases spanning the gap. The CDR3 sequence is CASSLGRPPYEQYF. The DNA of the CDR3 is TGTGCCAGCAGCTTAGGTAGGCCTCCCTACGAGCAGTACTTC.

Only a few counts were recorded for this clonotype. The chain has TRBV4-3 and TRBJ2-6, with TRBD2 as a possible D gene (5 bases). V lost 4 bases, J lost 0 bases, and 19 bases lay in between. This CDR3 has 19 amino acids. Germline CDR1 reads LGHNA; CDR2 reads YSLEER. In DNA form, the CDR3 reads TGCGCCAGCAGCCCATCCGGCGGAGGTCCCAGCTCTGGGGCCAACGTCCTGACTTTC. Translation gives CASSPSGGGPSSGANVLTF.

This clonotype was seen repeatedly, ten times or more. The genes are TRBV25-1 and TRBJ2-1; D is unclear. Per germline, CDR1 MGHDK and CDR2 SYGVNS. Trimming took off 6 bases at V and 0 bases at J, with 6 bases between the two ends. The CDR3 is made up of 13 amino acids. The CDR3 protein is CASRQSSYNEQFF. The CDR3 bases are TGTGCCAGCAGGCAGAGCTCCTACAATGAGCAGTTCTTC. Variable domain in full (rest from reference TRBV25-1 and TRBJ2-1): EADIYQTPRYLVIGTGKKITLECSQTMGHDKMYWYQQDPGMELHLIHYSYGVNSTEKGDLSSESTVSRIRTEHFPLTLESARPSHTSQYLCASRQSSYNEQFFGPGTRLTVL.

Only one count was recorded for this clonotype. In DNA, the CDR3 is TGTGCCAGCAGCGTAGCATCACGGGACGTGGGTAACTATGGCTACACCTTC. Its translation is CASSVASRDVGNYGYTF. This chain uses TRBV9 with TRBJ1-2, with D tentatively TRBD1 (5 bases). V lost 0 bases, J lost 1 base, and 16 bases lay in between. From germline, CDR1 is SGDLS and CDR2 YYNGEE. CDR3 size: 17 residues.

Only a few counts were recorded for this clonotype. The J gene is TRBJ2-7, the V gene TRBV10-3, with D unresolved. Germline values: CDR1 ENHRY, CDR2 SYGVKD. The ends were cut back, 5 bases at V and 2 bases at J, with 13 bases in the middle. The CDR3 contains 14 residues. The CDR3 reads CAISLPESTYEQYF. The CDR3 region has the DNA TGTGCCATCAGTCTCCCGGAAAGCACCTACGAGCAGTACTTC.

This clonotype was counted only a few times. The V call is TRBV5-1, the J call TRBJ2-6; D possibly corresponds to TRBD2 (5 bases). Germline CDR1 is SGHRS and CDR2 is YFSETQ. CDR3 length: 15 residues. The V end was cut by 0 bases, the J end by 4 bases, with 8 bases between. CDR3 coding DNA: TGCGCCAGCAGCTTGGGAGGGAACGGGGCCAACGTCCTGACTTTC. This sequence encodes CASSLGGNGANVLTF.

The chain links TRBV6-1 to TRBJ1-5; D may be TRBD1 (5 bases). Trimming shortened V by 4 bases and J by 0 bases, and 13 bases separated the two germline ends. The length of the CDR3 is 16 residues. The germline V gene has CDR1 MNHNS and CDR2 SASEGT. CDR3 sequence reads: CASSGMTALSNQPQHF. The CDR3 DNA is TGTGCCAGCAGTGGTATGACAGCCCTTAGCAATCAGCCCCAGCATTTT.

The V call is TRBV5-1, the J call TRBJ2-1; 7 bases line up with TRBD2. The CDR3 is 15 residues long. Unmatched junction bases numbered 6, after V lost 6 bases and J lost 0 bases. Germline values: CDR1 SGHRS, CDR2 YFSETQ. The CDR3 DNA sequence: TGCGCCAGCACACTGGGCGGGAGCTCCTACAATGAGCAGTTCTTC. It translates to CASTLGGSSYNEQFF. Full variable domain (missing parts from reference TRBV5-1 and TRBJ2-1): KAGVTQTPRYLIKTRGQQVTLSCSPISGHRSVSWYQQTPGQGLQFLFEYFSETQRNKGNFPGRFSGRQFSNSRSEMNVSTLELGDSALYLCASTLGGSSYNEQFFGPGTRLTVL.

The V and J genes are TRBV6-5 and TRBJ1-1; TRBD1 matches 11 bases. V dropped 0 bases and J dropped 0; count of bases not matched to a gene: 6. CDR1 and CDR2 from the germline V gene are MNHEY and SVGAGI. The CDR3 has 18 amino acids. The CDR3 here is CASSYSGQGVGMNTEAFF. CDR3 bases: TGTGCCAGCAGTTACTCGGGACAGGGGGTGGGGATGAACACTGAAGCTTTCTTT.

The sample holds a few counts of this clonotype. The V gene is TRBV5-1, the J gene TRBJ1-3; D is undetermined. Germline CDR1 is SGHRS and CDR2 is YFSETQ. This CDR3 region has 16 residues. Trimming left V 3 bases short and J 0 bases short, with 13 bases between. The CDR3 here is CASSSSGATSGNTIYF. CDR3 sequence (DNA): TGCGCCAGCAGCTCCTCAGGAGCCACCTCTGGAAACACCATATATTTT.

V is TRBV6-5 and J is TRBJ2-7, with D perhaps matching TRBD1 (5 bases). V was shortened by 0 bases and J by 6 bases, with 12 bases between the two germline ends. Germline CDR1 MNHEY, CDR2 SVGAGI. This CDR3 contains 14 residues. CDR3 sequence: CASSYSGRVSEQYF. CDR3 in DNA: TGTGCCAGCAGTTACTCGGGCAGGGTTAGCGAGCAGTACTTC.

J is TRBJ2-2 and V is TRBV7-2; 7 bases are shared with TRBD1. There are 17 residues in the CDR3. Germline V gene sequence: CDR1 SGHTA, CDR2 FQGNSA. Trimming took 0 bases from V and 5 from J; bases not matched to a gene: 9. The CDR3 is CASSLAPTGTLTGELFF. The DNA of the CDR3 is TGTGCCAGCAGCTTAGCCCCGACAGGGACCTTAACCGGGGAGCTGTTTTTT.

This chain joins TRBV19 and TRBJ2-3; 9 bases match TRBD2. There are 17 residues in the CDR3. J lost 6 bases, V lost 5 bases, and 15 bases had no gene match. The germline V gene encodes CDR1 LNHDA and CDR2 SQIVND (reference sequence). CDR3 DNA: TGTGCCAGTAGTCGAAAACCTATTAGCGGGAGCGCGGATACGCAGTATTTT. Encoded protein: CASSRKPISGSADTQYF.

A word on this clonotype: One junction end does not reproduce the germline sequence, and a read error may be involved. J is TRBJ1-3 and V is TRBV5-1; possible D gene TRBD1, 6 bases. The CDR3 has 16 residues. Germline CDR1 and CDR2: SGHRS and YFSETQ. Written as DNA, the CDR3 is TGCGCCAGCAGCTTGGATACAGGGCCCTCTGGAAACACCATATGTTTT. This gives the protein CASSLDTGPSGNTICF.